The text below deals with one T cell receptor beta chain. Its cognate antigen is unknown. TCRdb analysed the RT-PCR reads with MiXCR anew, one entry per CDR3 protein. The data show roughly 700,000 distinct CDR3 sequences, approximately 14% seen once. This specimen comes from a study of response to subunit inactivated influenza vaccine. Study-wide points: After each seasonal influenza vaccination, few new T cells are recruited, the authors suggested.

This CDR3 comprises 16 residues. V shed 0 bases and J shed 8 bases, with 19 bases lying between them. Germline CDR1 and CDR2: LGHNA and YNFKEQ. Sequences were derived from PBMCs from blood, sampled 11 to 12 days after vaccination. The chain uses TRBV4-2 and TRBJ1-2; D may be TRBD1 (5 bases). This sequence was found in a man in his forties or fifties who received an inactivated influenza vaccine. This CDR3 reads CASSQDGNQGWEGYTF. The CDR3 DNA reads TGTGCCAGCAGCCAAGATGGGAACCAGGGTTGGGAGGGCTACACCTTC.